Below, one T cell receptor beta chain is given with its context. Its antigen is currently not known. The sample holds no much larger clone one base away, and base qualities are not on file. These data originate in a study of control samples from healthy donors and cancer patients (dated by TCRdb to between 2020 and 2021). The CDR3 holds 11 amino acids from the cysteine to the phenylalanine. The sequence is cut down to CDR3 DNA, 33 bases in frame from base 1. Based on the germline V gene, the CDR1 and CDR2 sequences are WSHSY and SAAADI. Cut back by 10 bases and 5 bases, the V and J ends lie 10 bases apart. Library preparation used the immunoSEQ multiplex PCR assay. The table comes from immuneACCESS by way of TCRdb, which keeps in-frame sequences with V and J called. Part of the clones is missing from these tables; in studies checked, under half for an unresolved V gene and the rest for unknown reasons. The sample includes 120,000 to 150,000 clones, with under 95% observed a single time. The ten most abundant clones make up approximately 7% of the sample.

The sample comprised blood. The chain couples TRBV10-2 to TRBJ2-3, with the D gene not confidently named. The source of this sequence is a man between 18 and 35 years old in good health. The nucleotides are TGCGCCACCTCCGGAAGAGATACGCAGTATTTT. Its amino acids are CATSGRDTQYF.